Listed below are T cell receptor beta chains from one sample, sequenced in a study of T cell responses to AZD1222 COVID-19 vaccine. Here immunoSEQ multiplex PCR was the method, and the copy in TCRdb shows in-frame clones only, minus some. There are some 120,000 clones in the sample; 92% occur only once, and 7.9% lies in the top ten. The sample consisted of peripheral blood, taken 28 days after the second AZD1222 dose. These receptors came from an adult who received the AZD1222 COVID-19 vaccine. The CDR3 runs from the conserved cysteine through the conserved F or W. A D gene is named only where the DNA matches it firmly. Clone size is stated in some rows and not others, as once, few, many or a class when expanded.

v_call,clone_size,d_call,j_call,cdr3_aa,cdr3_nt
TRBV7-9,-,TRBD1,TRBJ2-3,CASSLEQGVGTDTQYF,TGTGCCAGCAGCTTAGAACAGGGGGTAGGCACAGATACGCAGTATTTT
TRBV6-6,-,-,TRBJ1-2,CAAGASNYGYTF,TGTGCCGCCGGAGCATCTAACTATGGCTACACCTTC
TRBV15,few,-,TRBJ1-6,CATSRDQTGGNNSPLHF,TGTGCCACCAGCAGAGATCAGACAGGAGGAAATAATTCACCCCTCCACTTT
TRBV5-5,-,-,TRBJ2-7,CASSLAHGEQYF,TGTGCCAGCAGCTTGGCCCACGGCGAGCAGTACTTC
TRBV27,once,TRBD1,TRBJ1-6,CATRGGYNSPLHF,TGTGCCACCAGGGGGGGGTATAATTCACCCCTCCACTTT
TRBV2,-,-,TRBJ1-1,CASSVRQSNTEAFF,TGTGCCAGCAGTGTAAGGCAGAGCAACACTGAAGCTTTCTTT
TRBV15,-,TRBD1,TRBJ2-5,CATSRDPGQQETQYF,TGTGCCACCAGCAGAGACCCGGGACAGCAAGAGACCCAGTACTTC
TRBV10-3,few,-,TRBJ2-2,CAIRGDRGENTGELFF,TGTGCCATCAGGGGGGATCGAGGAGAGAACACCGGGGAGCTGTTTTTT
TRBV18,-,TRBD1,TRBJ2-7,CASSPGQVYEQYF,TGTGCCAGCTCACCGGGACAGGTATACGAGCAGTACTTC
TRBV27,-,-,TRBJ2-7,CASSLSGYEQYF,TGTGCCAGCAGCCTCTCTGGGTACGAGCAGTACTTC
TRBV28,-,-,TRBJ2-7,CASSFGQHYEQYF,TGTGCCAGCAGCTTCGGACAGCACTACGAGCAGTACTTC
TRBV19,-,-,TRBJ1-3,CASSPTGGRNTIYF,TGTGCCAGTAGTCCGACAGGTGGTAGAAACACCATATATTTT
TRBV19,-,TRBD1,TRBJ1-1,CASSPRQGSEAFF,TGTGCCAGTAGTCCCCGACAGGGTAGTGAAGCTTTCTTT
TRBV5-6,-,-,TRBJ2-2,CASSFGRTGELFF,TGTGCCAGCAGCTTTGGTAGAACCGGGGAGCTGTTTTTT
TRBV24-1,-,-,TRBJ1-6,CATSDLRVLGGSYNSPLHF,TGTGCCACCAGTGATTTGAGGGTTTTAGGCGGCTCCTATAATTCACCCCTCCACTTT
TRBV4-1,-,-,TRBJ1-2,CASSQVSGQFGYTF,TGCGCCAGCAGCCAGGTTTCAGGGCAGTTTGGCTACACCTTC
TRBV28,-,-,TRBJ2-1,CASSPVEGANKGSYNEQFF,TGTGCCAGCAGCCCCGTGGAGGGGGCTAATAAGGGGTCCTACAATGAGCAGTTCTTC
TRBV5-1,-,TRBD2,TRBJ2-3,CASSLAGGASDTQYF,TGCGCCAGCAGCTTGGCCGGGGGGGCATCGGATACGCAGTATTTT
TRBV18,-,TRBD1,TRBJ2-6,CASSLDRTLSSGANVLTF,TGTGCCAGCTCACTGGACAGGACTTTGAGCTCTGGGGCCAACGTCCTGACTTTC
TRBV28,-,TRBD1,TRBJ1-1,CASSITGGYTEAFF,TGTGCCAGCAGTATTACAGGGGGCTACACTGAAGCTTTCTTT
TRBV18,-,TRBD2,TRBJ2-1,CASFTGTSAHEQFF,TGTGCCAGCTTTACCGGGACTAGCGCCCATGAGCAGTTCTTC
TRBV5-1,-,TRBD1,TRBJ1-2,CASRTGGSDGYTF,TGCGCCAGCAGAACAGGGGGAAGTGATGGCTACACCTTC